Following are 9 T cell receptor beta chains from one sample sequenced in a study of memory CD4+ T cells and cytomegalovirus serostatus. Using immunoSEQ multiplex PCR, the repertoire was profiled, and TCRdb retains in-frame clones only, with some absent. The top ten hold roughly 1.1% of the sample, which has tens of thousands of clones, around 80% seen once. The sort gate was single viable CD3+CD4+CD8-CD45RO+ cells for memory CD4+ T cells. Sequencing was carried out using memory CD4+ T cells from blood. The source of these receptors is an adult in good health and CMV-seronegative.

As regards this clone: This sample also contains other DNA sequences that code for the same CDR3. V usage is TRBV18 and J usage is TRBJ2-3; D uncertain. Germline V gives CDR1 KGHSH, CDR2 LQKENI. The CDR3 runs 11 residues. Trimming removed 3 bases from V and 5 bases from J, with 3 bases in between. CDR3 coding DNA: TGTGCCAGCTCACCCGGAGATACGCAGTATTTT. It is translated as CASSPGDTQYF.

The chain has TRBV2 and TRBJ1-1; perhaps TRBD1 as D (5 bases). This CDR3 spans 15 amino acids. Trimming left V 0 bases short and J 1 base short, with 9 bases between. Germline loops: CDR1 SNHLY, CDR2 FYNNEI. The CDR3 protein is CASSEASRANTEAFF. The CDR3 DNA reads as TGTGCCAGCAGTGAAGCCTCCAGGGCGAACACTGAAGCTTTCTTT.

The chain couples TRBV10-3 to TRBJ2-7; 8 nucleotides agree with TRBD2. From germline, CDR1 is ENHRY and CDR2 SYGVKD. The CDR3 consists of 13 residues. The V gene end was trimmed by 9 bases and the J gene end by 4 bases; junction bases not matched to a gene: 8. The CDR3 DNA follows: TGTGCCATTAAACGCGGGAGGTCGTACGAGCAGTACTTC. It translates to CAIKRGRSYEQYF.

The chain uses TRBV7-9 and TRBJ2-3; TRBD2 agrees at 8 bases. The CDR3 is made up of 14 amino acids. CDR1 is SEHNR and CDR2 is FQNEAQ in the germline V gene (reference sequence). V lost 9 bases, J lost 2 bases, and 7 bases stayed unmatched. This CDR3 is CASSLAGTTDTQYF. The CDR3 DNA sequence: TGTGCCAGTTCTTTAGCGGGGACCACAGATACGCAGTATTTT.

CDR3 protein: CASSSRGARPYEQYF. In DNA, the CDR3 is TGTGCCAGCAGTTCTAGGGGGGCCCGTCCCTACGAGCAGTACTTC. The chain employs TRBV6-5 and TRBJ2-7; D may be TRBD1 or TRBD2 (6 bases each). The ends were cut back, 4 bases at V and 2 bases at J, with 15 bases in the middle. From germline, CDR1 is MNHEY and CDR2 SVGAGI. The CDR3 runs to 15 residues.

This clone showed up just once. The V and J genes are TRBV5-1 and TRBJ1-5; D remains ambiguous. Germline V gene lookup returns CDR1 SGHRS and CDR2 YFSETQ. This CDR3 has 14 residues. Trimming stripped 4 bases from V and 6 bases from J, with 14 bases between. The CDR3 sequence is CASSGGERGQPQHF. CDR3 nucleotide sequence: TGCGCCAGCAGCGGTGGGGAGCGAGGTCAGCCCCAGCATTTT.

The chain employs TRBV2 and TRBJ2-5, with D perhaps TRBD1 (5 bases). Near its end, the DNA agrees better with TRBJ2-7, so the J call may be wrong. This CDR3 spans 13 amino acids. CDR1 SNHLY and CDR2 FYNNEI come from the germline V gene. The CDR3 region has the DNA TGTGCCAGCAGTGATGATCAGGGTTACGAGCAGTACTTC. It codes for CASSDDQGYEQYF.

As regards this clone: This specimen includes other DNA sequences encoding the same CDR3. The chain has TRBV11-3 and TRBJ1-3; TRBD1 agrees at 9 bases. The CDR3 is made up of 16 amino acids. CDR1 is SGHNT, CDR2 YENEEA, per germline. V lost 5 bases and J lost 1; bases outside the gene matches: 6. As DNA, the CDR3 is TGTGCCAGCAGCCCTAGGACAGGGGTATCTGGAAACACCATATATTTT. Translating gives CASSPRTGVSGNTIYF.

This sequence joins TRBV7-2 and TRBJ2-5, with D tentatively TRBD2 (6 bases). Germline CDR1 and CDR2: SGHTA and FQGNSA. Trimming pared 5 bases from V and 5 bases from J, leaving 15 bases between. The CDR3 extends over 14 amino acids. The CDR3 protein is CASSPRRARETQYF. CDR3 DNA sequence: TGTGCCAGCAGCCCAAGGAGGGCCCGGGAGACCCAGTACTTC.